This TCR beta chain was recovered during a study of cytomegalovirus exposure and HLA in healthy donors (dated by TCRdb to the late 2010s). About the study as a whole: The 650 to 800 repertoires of the first cohort and the approximately 130 validation repertoires were produced on the same platform, according to a later analysis. The study was designed to test whether signatures of past pathogen exposure could be identified by cataloging public T cell receptors. A separate validation cohort of roughly 130 different subjects was used in addition to the roughly 720-subject first cohort. To predict cytomegalovirus infection status, the study brought together high-throughput TCR immunosequencing, statistical association of individual TCRs with disease status, and machine learning. The study at large found these results: Subsequent analysis determined that TCRs grouped into clusters in the first cohort also showed a tendency toward co-occurrence across the 120 or so validation repertoires, and 94% of cluster scores exceeded 0. The study listed approximately 160 TCR beta chains as associated with cytomegalovirus. Most TCR sequences were observed very rarely across donors, whereas some public TCRs were present in many individuals. The authors suggested that the approach could potentially be extended to other disease states and immunological phenotypes. In both the original and validation cohorts, the classifier was reported to diagnose cytomegalovirus status with high specificity and sensitivity. A later analysis lacked HLA typing for the validation cohort, so it scored co-occurrence in that cohort across all 110 or so repertoires. A few of the identified cytomegalovirus-associated TCR beta chains were confirmed in vitro to be specific for cytomegalovirus antigens.

The method was the immunoSEQ multiplex PCR assay. Under the source paper's analysis protocol: A statistical classification framework was built for diagnosing cytomegalovirus status from the catalog of TCR beta chain sequences. TCRdb took this table from immuneACCESS and kept in-frame rearrangements with V and J called. Such tables lack part of the clones; where checked against another copy, unresolved V genes explain under half of the gap, and the rest is unexplained. For V, J and clone size, that table is used; D and trimming come from the DNA. In this sample the table shows tens of thousands of clones, 94% of which occur a single time. Clones ranked in the top ten supply less than 2.5% of the sample. Trimming accounts for 3 bases at V and 0 bases at J, while the number of junction bases matched to no gene is 7. CDR1 and CDR2 were assigned from the germline V gene (reference sequence) as GTSNPN and SVGIG. Inclusive of the bounding cysteine and phenylalanine, the CDR3 is 15 residues long. Kept here is only the CDR3 DNA, which spans 45 bases and is read in frame from base 1.

Separate from the approximately 700-subject first cohort, the validation cohort of some 130 subjects was the group to which the donors belonged. A remark on this clone: The clone's antigen remains unknown. Nothing much larger sits one base from this clone, and base qualities are not available.

This chain joins TRBV30 to TRBJ2-7, with 8 central nucleotides matching TRBD1. This sequence originates from a woman aged 18-30 years in good health and CMV-seronegative. Sequencing was performed on PBMCs. The DNA reads TGTGCCTGGAGAAGACAGGGGACGCTCTCCTACGAGCAGTACTTC. Translation gives CAWRRQGTLSYEQYF.